This T cell receptor (beta chain) was profiled in a study of T cells in Graves' hyperthyroidism and ophthalmopathy. Study-wide points: Stable hyperthyroidism was separated from ophthalmopathy by a model based on 13 V-J features. Ophthalmopathy, as predicted by the model, came a median roughly 6.8 months after the prediction.

It was uncontrolled infection, other autoimmune disease, pregnancy or lactation that excluded patients. Each diagnosis drew on symptoms, thyroxine, TRAb, thyroid ultrasound and orbital computed tomography findings. RNA transcripts yielded amplified TCR beta CDR3 regions. RT-PCR in the first round (using the HTBI primer set) targeted the TCR CDR3. One entry per CDR3 protein results from TCRdb running MiXCR on the multiplex PCR reads. The sample has about 640,000 distinct CDR3 sequences, 14% seen once; the top ten hold about an eighth. This CDR3 is 14 amino acids long. Per germline, CDR1 SGHAT and CDR2 FQNNGV. V was pared by 3 bases and J by 5 bases, with 10 bases between. This clonotype was detected ten times or more. Antigen unknown.

Sequencing was performed on blood. The chain is built from TRBV11-2 and TRBJ2-2; D gene uncertain. The receptor comes from a woman aged 45-59 years with Graves' ophthalmopathy. The CDR3 loop reads CASSLGTVTGELFF. The CDR3, as DNA: TGTGCCAGCAGCTTGGGAACGGTTACCGGGGAGCTGTTTTTT.